The 11 T cell receptor beta chains presented below share a single source sample, sequenced in a study of a mutant IDH1 vaccine in newly diagnosed glioma. The time point here: baseline, week 1 (first vaccination visit). The treatment is: pre-vaccination baseline after standard-of-care therapy. Sequencing used immunoSEQ multiplex PCR; TCRdb keeps in-frame clones, though not all of them. The sample has tens of thousands of clones; about 80% are singletons. Material: PBMCs, obtained from a glioma patient treated with radiotherapy, temozolomide or both. These receptors were taken from a man aged 25 to 40 with glioma.

J is TRBJ2-5 and V is TRBV9, with D perhaps matching TRBD1 (6 bases). The V end was cut by 4 bases, the J end by 5 bases, with 15 bases between. This CDR3 region has 14 residues. Germline-derived CDR1 and CDR2 are SGDLS and YYNGEE. The CDR3 loop is CASSSPGVGETQYF. The CDR3 DNA is TGTGCCAGCAGCTCGCCAGGGGTCGGGGAGACCCAGTACTTC.

V gene TRBV5-1 combines with J gene TRBJ2-1; TRBD1 matches at 10 bases. The CDR3 is 13 residues long. With V trimmed by 2 bases and J by 15 bases, 8 bases remained unmatched. Germline CDR1 is SGHRS and CDR2 is YFSETQ. The CDR3 DNA follows: TGCGCCAGCAGCTTTACACCGGGACAGGGGTTGTTCTTC. Encoded protein: CASSFTPGQGLFF.

The DNA for the CDR3 is TGTGCCAGCAGCTTAGGAGAGAAAGAGACCCAGTACTTC. It yields the protein CASSLGEKETQYF. The rearrangement links TRBV7-7 to TRBJ2-5, with D hard to call. The V end lost 1 base, the J end lost 3 bases, and 6 bases lay between the germline ends. Looked up from germline, CDR1 is SSHAT and CDR2 is FNYEAQ (reference sequence). The CDR3 is made up of 13 amino acids.

This chain uses TRBV9 with TRBJ2-5, with 8 bases fitting TRBD1. Per the germline V gene, CDR1 is SGDLS and CDR2 is YYNGEE. The CDR3 consists of 14 residues. With V trimmed by 10 bases and J by 1 base, 9 bases remained unmatched. This chain's CDR3 is CARPDGTGQETQYF. In DNA form, the CDR3 reads TGTGCCCGTCCAGATGGGACAGGCCAAGAGACCCAGTACTTC.

The V gene is TRBV5-1, the J gene TRBJ2-2, with D maybe TRBD2 (5 bases). Germline V gene sequence: CDR1 SGHRS, CDR2 YFSETQ. This CDR3 contains 15 residues. V lost 2 bases, J lost 7 bases, and 15 bases lay in between. CDR3 DNA sequence: TGCGCCAGCAGCTTAGATGGATCCAGCGGCGGGGAGCTGTTTTTT. This translates into CASSLDGSSGGELFF.

The gene calls are TRBV5-1 and TRBJ2-3, with 10 bases fitting TRBD1. Germline CDR1 reads SGHRS; CDR2 reads YFSETQ. This CDR3 has 16 residues. Losses at the gene ends were 4 bases for V and 2 bases for J; bases not matched to a gene: 7. Here the CDR3 reads CASSPGTGVITDTQYF. The CDR3 nucleotides read TGCGCCAGCAGCCCCGGGACAGGGGTCATCACAGATACGCAGTATTTT.

The J gene is TRBJ2-7, the V gene TRBV19; the D gene is possibly TRBD1 (6 bases). Trimming cost V 5 bases and J 2 bases, with 10 bases left between them. The CDR3 sequence is 13 residues long. CDR1 LNHDA and CDR2 SQIVND come from the germline V gene (reference sequence). CDR3 residues: CASSADRTYEQYF. The CDR3 nucleotides are TGTGCCAGTAGTGCGGACAGAACCTACGAGCAGTACTTC. Full variable domain (rest looked up from reference TRBV19 and TRBJ2-7): DGGITQSPKYLFRKEGQNVTLSCEQNLNHDAMYWYRQDPGQGLRLIYYSQIVNDFQKGDIAEGYSVSREKKESFPLTVTSAQKNPTAFYLCASSADRTYEQYFGPGTRLTVT.

The chain joins TRBV18 to TRBJ1-5; D remains unclear. Germline V gives CDR1 KGHSH, CDR2 LQKENI. Trimming cost V 2 bases and J 3 bases, with 14 bases left between them. There are 16 residues in the CDR3. CDR3: CASSPEASSTNQPQHF. The CDR3 nucleotides read TGTGCCAGCTCACCAGAGGCTTCTTCTACCAATCAGCCCCAGCATTTT.

The chain employs TRBV29-1 and TRBJ2-7, with D tentatively TRBD1 or TRBD2 (6 bases each). Trimming shortened V by 7 bases and J by 5 bases, and 24 bases separated the two germline ends. This CDR3 has 15 amino acids. Germline V gives CDR1 SQVTM, CDR2 ANQGSEA. Here the CDR3 reads CSARPRGRTIDEQYF. CDR3 DNA: TGCAGCGCCAGACCCCGGGGGCGGACTATAGACGAGCAGTACTTC.

The chain employs TRBV7-2 and TRBJ1-3, with D uncertain. The CDR3 loop spans 15 amino acids. Looked up from germline, CDR1 is SGHTA and CDR2 is FQGNSA. V was trimmed by 1 base and J by 0 bases, leaving 7 bases between them. The CDR3, as DNA: TGTGCCAGCAGCTTAGAGGCTGGCTCTGGAAACACCATATATTTT. It yields the protein CASSLEAGSGNTIYF. Together with reference TRBV7-2 and TRBJ1-3, the CDR3 gives the full variable domain: GAGVSQSPSNKVTEKGKDVELRCDPISGHTALYWYRQSLGQGLEFLIYFQGNSAPDKSGLPSDRFSAERTGGSVSTLTIQRTQQEDSAVYLCASSLEAGSGNTIYFGEGSWLTVV.

This chain uses TRBV5-1 with TRBJ2-7, with D tentatively TRBD2 (6 bases). Per the germline V gene, CDR1 is SGHRS and CDR2 is YFSETQ. The V end lost 6 bases, the J end lost 6 bases, and 16 bases lay between the germline ends. The length of the CDR3 is 13 residues. Here the CDR3 reads CASTLDEGGEQYF. The CDR3 nucleotides are TGCGCCAGCACCCTGGACGAGGGAGGCGAGCAGTACTTC.